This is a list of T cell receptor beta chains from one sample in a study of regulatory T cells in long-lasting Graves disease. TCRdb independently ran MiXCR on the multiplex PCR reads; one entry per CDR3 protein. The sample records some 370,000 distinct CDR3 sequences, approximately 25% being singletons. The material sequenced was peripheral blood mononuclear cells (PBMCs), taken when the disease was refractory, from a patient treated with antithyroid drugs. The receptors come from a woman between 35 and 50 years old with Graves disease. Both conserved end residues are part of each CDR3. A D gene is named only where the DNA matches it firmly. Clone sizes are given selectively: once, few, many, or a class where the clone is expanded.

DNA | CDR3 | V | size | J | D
TGTGCCAGCAGCGGGAAGTACGGGACCTACAATGAGCAGTTCTTC | CASSGKYGTYNEQFF | TRBV9 | few | TRBJ2-1 | NA
TGTGCCAGCAGCGATGCCCGGGACACGGACGACGAGCAGTACTTC | CASSDARDTDDEQYF | TRBV9 | NA | TRBJ2-7 | NA
TGCAGCGTTGAAGCAGGGGGTAACTATGGCTACACCTTC | CSVEAGGNYGYTF | TRBV29-1 | many | TRBJ1-2 | TRBD1
TGCGCCAGCAGCCCTGCCCCAGGGTCCTATGGCTACACCTTC | CASSPAPGSYGYTF | TRBV5-1 | NA | TRBJ1-2 | NA
TGTGCCAGCAGTACCCGTGGGGCAGGGAGTGAAAAACTGTTTTTT | CASSTRGAGSEKLFF | TRBV28 | many | TRBJ1-4 | NA
TGTGCCAGCACCCGGGAGGGTCGATCGAACTATGGCTACACCTTC | CASTREGRSNYGYTF | TRBV28 | many | TRBJ1-2 | NA
TGTGCCAGCAGCTCCCTCTTCAGCCGGGACAGGGAAAGTAGAAAGACCCAGTACTTC | CASSSLFSRDRESRKTQYF | TRBV11-2 | many | TRBJ2-5 | TRBD1
TGTGCCAGCAGCGCCGGGACAGGGTGGTACGAGCAGTACTTC | CASSAGTGWYEQYF | TRBV7-9 | many | TRBJ2-7 | TRBD1
TGTGCCAGCAGTTACAGGGTTGGGAGCAATCAGCCCCAGCATTTT | CASSYRVGSNQPQHF | TRBV6-2/TRBV6-3 | NA | TRBJ1-5 | NA
TGCAGTGGTAATCGAGAGCGGGAGAGGACCTACGAGCAGTACTTC | CSGNRERERTYEQYF | TRBV20-1 | NA | TRBJ2-7 | TRBD2
TGTGCCAGCAAAGGGACTAGCTTCTACGAGCAGTACTTC | CASKGTSFYEQYF | TRBV6-1 | many | TRBJ2-7 | TRBD2
TGTGCCAGCAGCCAACCGGGAACCTACGATGGGCAGTACTTC | CASSQPGTYDGQYF | TRBV14 | NA | TRBJ2-7 | NA
TGTGCCAGCAGCACTGGACTAGCGGGAATAGCCAAAAACATTCAGTACTTC | CASSTGLAGIAKNIQYF | TRBV2 | many | TRBJ2-4 | TRBD2
TGTGCCAGCAGTTTATGGCAGAGGGGTGAAAAACTGTTTTTT | CASSLWQRGEKLFF | TRBV28 | many | TRBJ1-4 | NA
TGTGCCAGCAGCCGCATACTAGTTGATCTGGGCGAGCAGTACTTC | CASSRILVDLGEQYF | TRBV28 | few | TRBJ2-7 | NA
TGTGCCAGTAGAAAGGGGGCACGGGTGAATGAGCAGTTCTTC | CASRKGARVNEQFF | TRBV19 | many | TRBJ2-1 | TRBD1
TGTGCCACCAGCCCACAGGGACACAACACTGAAGCTTTCTTT | CATSPQGHNTEAFF | TRBV15 | many | TRBJ1-1 | NA
TGTGCCAGCAGCCTGGGACAGACTAATGAAAAACTGTTTTTT | CASSLGQTNEKLFF | TRBV7-9 | many | TRBJ1-4 | TRBD1
TGTGCCAGCAGTGCGCCGGGACTACAGAAAGAGACCCAGTACTTC | CASSAPGLQKETQYF | TRBV28 | many | TRBJ2-5 | TRBD2
TGTGCCAGCAGCCAAGAAGTTTGGCCGCCCGGGGGAGAGACCCAGTACTTC | CASSQEVWPPGGETQYF | TRBV6-1 | NA | TRBJ2-5 | NA
TGTGCCAGCAGGCTGGACAGGGGGCGATACGAGCAGTACTTC | CASRLDRGRYEQYF | TRBV6-1 | many | TRBJ2-7 | TRBD1
TGTGCCAGCAGCTTAAAACTAGCGGAAGGGGGGGCCTACGAGCAGTACTTC | CASSLKLAEGGAYEQYF | TRBV7-9 | few | TRBJ2-7 | TRBD2
TGTGCCAGCAGTTTTTCAGCGTTCCCTTCCTACGAGCAGTACTTC | CASSFSAFPSYEQYF | TRBV28 | many | TRBJ2-7 | NA
TGTGCCAGCAGTTTACTCCGCGGCCGCGAGCAGTACTTC | CASSLLRGREQYF | TRBV27 | few | TRBJ2-7 | NA
TGTGCCAGCAGCTGGGGGACCGCTCAGCAGCCCCAGCATTTT | CASSWGTAQQPQHF | TRBV5-5 | NA | TRBJ1-5 | NA
TGTGCCAGCAGTGAGAGCGGACTAGCGGTTCAAGAGACCCAGTACTTC | CASSESGLAVQETQYF | TRBV25-1 | many | TRBJ2-5 | TRBD2
TGTGCCAGCTCAGAATCGACTCCCGCCGGGGAGCTGTTTTTT | CASSESTPAGELFF | TRBV18 | NA | TRBJ2-2 | NA
TGTGCCATCAGTGAGCCCCGGAGCTCTGGAAACACCATATATTTT | CAISEPRSSGNTIYF | TRBV10-3 | NA | TRBJ1-3 | NA
TGTGCCAGCAGTTTATGGGGCTCTAGCGTGCCCAGTCTTTACGAGCAGTACTTC | CASSLWGSSVPSLYEQYF | TRBV27 | few | TRBJ2-7 | NA
TGTGCCAGCAGTTTGGGGAGCGGGATCCCTACCTTCCACTACGAGCAGTACTTC | CASSLGSGIPTFHYEQYF | TRBV28 | many | TRBJ2-7 | TRBD2
TGTGCCAGCAGTTTTAGTGGGGTATACAGGATACAAGAGACCCAGTACTTC | CASSFSGVYRIQETQYF | TRBV28 | many | TRBJ2-5 | NA
TGTGCCACCAGCATACAGGGGGAGTTCGGAGATACGCAGTATTTT | CATSIQGEFGDTQYF | TRBV15 | NA | TRBJ2-3 | TRBD1
TGTGCCAGCAGTTCCTTTGGTTATCAGGGGGAAAAACTGTTTTTT | CASSSFGYQGEKLFF | TRBV27 | many | TRBJ1-4 | NA
TGTGCCAGCAGTTCACAAGGACGTCGCGAGCAGTACTTC | CASSSQGRREQYF | TRBV12-3/TRBV12-4 | many | TRBJ2-7 | NA
TGTGCCAGCAGCTTAGCAGTGGCGGGAGGCAATGAGCAGTTCTTC | CASSLAVAGGNEQFF | TRBV11-2 | once | TRBJ2-1 | TRBD2
TGTGCCAGCAGCCAAGAGGGGGGATGGGAGACCCAGTACTTC | CASSQEGGWETQYF | TRBV4-2 | once | TRBJ2-5 | NA
TGTGCCAGCAGTGAATTAGGGGTGGCTCAGCCCCAGCATTTT | CASSELGVAQPQHF | TRBV6-1 | few | TRBJ1-5 | NA
TGTGCTAGTGGATGGGGACCCACTGAAGCTTTCTTT | CASGWGPTEAFF | TRBV12-5 | many | TRBJ1-1 | NA
TGTGCCAGCAAGGGGGTAGGGTCCTACAATGAGCAGTTCTTC | CASKGVGSYNEQFF | TRBV28 | NA | TRBJ2-1 | NA
TGCAGTGCTAGAGTACACGACACCGGGGAGCTGTTTTTT | CSARVHDTGELFF | TRBV20-1 | few | TRBJ2-2 | NA
TGTGCCAGCAAGGACGGCAACTCCTACGAGCAGTACTTC | CASKDGNSYEQYF | TRBV7-6 | many | TRBJ2-7 | NA
TGTGCCAGTCGGGAGAGCGGGAAAGCTGGGGCCAACGTCCTGACTTTC | CASRESGKAGANVLTF | TRBV6-1 | few | TRBJ2-6 | TRBD2
TGCAGTGCTAGACTTATAGCGGGAGGAGGGGAGACCCAGTACTTC | CSARLIAGGGETQYF | TRBV20-1 | many | TRBJ2-5 | TRBD2
TGTGCCAGTAAAGTAGCGGGTCATAGCAATCAGCCCCAGCATTTT | CASKVAGHSNQPQHF | TRBV19 | NA | TRBJ1-5 | NA
TGTGCCAGCACATTATGGGTTTTTGGCAATCAGCCCCAGCATTTT | CASTLWVFGNQPQHF | TRBV28 | many | TRBJ1-5 | NA
TGTGCCAGCAGCTTAAGTTCGAACACCGGGGAGCTGTTTTTT | CASSLSSNTGELFF | TRBV7-3 | many | TRBJ2-2 | NA
TGTGCCAGCAGTTATAAAGGTGGAAACACCATATATTTT | CASSYKGGNTIYF | TRBV6-2/TRBV6-3 | NA | TRBJ1-3 | NA
TGCGCCAGCAGCTGGGGAACGGGACAGAGGGAGACCCAGTACTTC | CASSWGTGQRETQYF | TRBV5-1 | NA | TRBJ2-5 | TRBD1
TGCGCCAGCAGCTTTGTCGCTGCAGGGCTTCCCAATGAGCAGTTCTTC | CASSFVAAGLPNEQFF | TRBV5-1 | NA | TRBJ2-1 | NA
TGTGCCAGCAAAATACAGGGGAACGAGCAGTACTTC | CASKIQGNEQYF | TRBV28 | many | TRBJ2-7 | TRBD1
TGCAGCGTTGGGCGACAGGGTGGTACGGAGACCCAGTACTTC | CSVGRQGGTETQYF | TRBV29-1 | many | TRBJ2-5 | TRBD1
TGCAGCGTCAGGACAGAAGGGAACACTGAAGCTTTCTTT | CSVRTEGNTEAFF | TRBV29-1 | many | TRBJ1-1 | NA
TGTGCCAGTAGTATGCAGGGGGCAACAGATACGCAGTATTTT | CASSMQGATDTQYF | TRBV19 | NA | TRBJ2-3 | TRBD1
TGTGCCAGCAGATTTAGGACAGGCTCCTACGAGCAGTACTTC | CASRFRTGSYEQYF | TRBV28 | many | TRBJ2-7 | TRBD1